These 15 T cell receptor beta chains were all obtained from the same sample, sequenced in a study of PD-1 blockade in classical Hodgkin lymphoma. The time point denotes: cycle 4 day 1 (C4D1), after around six weeks of nivolumab. Exposure to brentuximab vedotin varied, and each patient had relapsed following autologous stem cell transplantation. By magnetic negative selection, CD4+ T cells were purified from thawed PBMCs. Sequenced by immunoSEQ multiplex PCR; TCRdb stores in-frame clones only, minus some. The sample has more than 1,500 clones; just under 85% are singletons. Sequences were derived from CD4+ T cells from blood, sampled before the fourth cycle of nivolumab. The receptors shown here come from a human donor with classical Hodgkin lymphoma.

The rearrangement joins TRBV7-2 to TRBJ1-2, with D hard to call. There are 14 residues in the CDR3. From germline, CDR1 is SGHTA and CDR2 FQGNSA. Trimming shortened V by 2 bases and J by 4 bases, and 11 bases separated the two germline ends. CDR3 in amino acids: CASSLYRRSYGYTF. The CDR3 DNA sequence: TGTGCCAGCAGCTTATATCGGCGATCCTATGGCTACACCTTC.

The V gene is TRBV7-3, the J gene TRBJ2-1; 11 bases are a match to TRBD2. This CDR3 has 16 amino acids. J lost 5 bases, V lost 0 bases, and 3 bases had no gene match. Germline V gene data show CDR1 as SGHTA and CDR2 as FQGTGA. The CDR3 region is CASSLTTSGADNEQFF. The DNA for the CDR3 is TGTGCCAGCAGCTTAACGACTAGCGGGGCCGACAATGAGCAGTTCTTC.

V and J are TRBV6-5 and TRBJ1-3; D remains ambiguous. In germline, CDR1 is MNHEY, CDR2 SVGAGI. Trimming took off 7 bases at V and 4 bases at J, with 5 bases between the two ends. CDR3 length: 11 amino acids. In nucleotides, the CDR3 is TGTGCCAGCAACAACGGAAACACCATATATTTT. It translates to CASNNGNTIYF.

V is TRBV5-1 and J is TRBJ2-1; D perhaps matches TRBD2 (5 bases). The CDR3 has 16 amino acids. The ends were cut back, 3 bases at V and 2 bases at J, with 15 bases in the middle. The germline gives CDR1 SGHRS, CDR2 YFSETQ. CDR3 protein: CASSSRGSGTYNEQFF. CDR3 nucleotide sequence: TGCGCCAGCAGCTCCCGCGGCAGCGGAACCTACAATGAGCAGTTCTTC.

The V call is TRBV28, the J call TRBJ1-6; D not resolved. Germline V CDR1 and CDR2: MDHEN, SYDVKM. The CDR3 sequence is 15 residues long. Trimming shortened V by 11 bases and J by 4 bases, and 18 bases separated the two germline ends. The CDR3 reads CAGSEGFMYNSPLHF. The DNA of the CDR3 is TGTGCCGGTAGTGAAGGATTTATGTATAATTCACCCCTCCACTTT.

This rearrangement joins TRBV18 to TRBJ2-7; D is uncertain. Germline V CDR1 and CDR2: KGHSH, LQKENI. V was trimmed by 6 bases and J by 1 base, leaving 4 bases between them. The CDR3 spans 11 residues. CDR3 sequence: CASSSSYEQYF. The CDR3 DNA sequence: TGTGCCAGCTCGTCATCCTACGAGCAGTACTTC.

This clone was counted a few times. This sequence joins TRBV4-2 and TRBJ1-4; D is unresolved. The V gene lost 2 bases and the J gene lost 0 bases, with 7 bases spanning the gap. From germline, CDR1 is LGHNA and CDR2 YNFKEQ. This CDR3 is 15 amino acids long. The CDR3 region is CASSQPGATNEKLFF. The CDR3 nucleotides are TGTGCCAGCAGCCAACCGGGAGCAACTAATGAAAAACTGTTTTTT.

V is TRBV28 and J is TRBJ1-2; no clear D. The CDR3 contains 14 residues. Germline loops: CDR1 MDHEN, CDR2 SYDVKM. Between the trimmed V and J ends, which lost 1 base and 5 bases, there was a span of 11 bases. The CDR3 DNA is TGTGCCAGCAGTTTATCTGCTTACCTTTATGGCTACACCTTC. Its protein is CASSLSAYLYGYTF.

The chain combines TRBV28 with TRBJ2-7; a possible D gene is TRBD2 (6 bases). Between the trimmed V and J ends, which lost 6 bases and 0 bases, there was a span of 6 bases. The CDR3 is made up of 12 amino acids. Germline V gives CDR1 MDHEN, CDR2 SYDVKM. The CDR3 protein is CASSGSSYEQYF. Written as DNA, the CDR3 is TGTGCCAGCAGCGGGAGCTCCTACGAGCAGTACTTC. The full variable domain, its missing parts supplied by reference TRBV28 and TRBJ2-7, is DVKVTQSSRYLVKRTGEKVFLECVQDMDHENMFWYRQDPGLGLRLIYFSYDVKMKEKGDIPEGYSVSREKKERFSLILESASTNQTSMYLCASSGSSYEQYFGPGTRLTVT.

This clone was recorded once. The chain carries TRBV29-1 and TRBJ1-4; TRBD1 is a possible D gene (5 bases). V lost 6 bases and J lost 11, with 19 bases in between. Germline assignment: CDR1 SQVTM and CDR2 ANQGSEA. The CDR3 runs 13 residues. In DNA, the CDR3 is TGCAGCGTCCGGGGGGTAAGCGAGGGGAAACTGTTTTTT. This encodes CSVRGVSEGKLFF.

The chain employs TRBV6-5 and TRBJ2-1; D possibly matches TRBD1 or TRBD2 (6 bases each). Germline CDR1 is MNHEY and CDR2 is SVGAGI. Trimming removed 5 bases at V and 7 bases at J, with 18 bases between. The CDR3 extends over 15 amino acids. This chain's CDR3 is CASSGGTKSRNEQFF. The CDR3 nucleotides read TGTGCCAGCAGTGGCGGGACAAAGTCCCGGAATGAGCAGTTCTTC.

The V call is TRBV28, the J call TRBJ2-1; TRBD2 might be the D (5 bases). V shed 2 bases and J shed 0 bases, with 11 bases lying between them. This CDR3 contains 16 residues. Germline lookup yields CDR1 MDHEN and CDR2 SYDVKM. CDR3 sequence: CASSLDGTSSYNEQFF. DNA of the CDR3: TGTGCCAGCAGTTTAGACGGAACTAGCTCCTACAATGAGCAGTTCTTC. The full variable domain, its missing parts supplied by reference TRBV28 and TRBJ2-1, is DVKVTQSSRYLVKRTGEKVFLECVQDMDHENMFWYRQDPGLGLRLIYFSYDVKMKEKGDIPEGYSVSREKKERFSLILESASTNQTSMYLCASSLDGTSSYNEQFFGPGTRLTVL.

The chain is built from TRBV19 and TRBJ1-2; no reliable D call. This CDR3 has 15 amino acids. The germline V and J ends were trimmed by 0 bases and 0 bases, with 8 bases remaining between them. Germline V gene lookup returns CDR1 LNHDA and CDR2 SQIVND (reference sequence). The DNA of the CDR3 is TGTGCCAGTAGTATAGATAGGGTTCCTAACTATGGCTACACCTTC. Translation: CASSIDRVPNYGYTF.

DNA for the CDR3: TGTGCCAGCAGCTTGGGGTTTACCAACAGGGCCTCTAACTATGGCTACACCTTC. Translating gives CASSLGFTNRASNYGYTF. The chain has TRBV11-2 and TRBJ1-2; D possibly corresponds to TRBD1 (6 bases). The ends were cut back, 3 bases at V and 0 bases at J, with 20 bases in the middle. CDR1 and CDR2 from the germline V gene are SGHAT and FQNNGV. This CDR3 spans 18 amino acids.

This chain joins TRBV5-4 and TRBJ2-7; D not certain. From germline, CDR1 is SGHNT and CDR2 YYREEE (reference sequence). The V gene lost 0 bases and the J gene lost 3 bases, with 7 bases spanning the gap. The CDR3 runs to 13 residues. The CDR3 DNA is TGTGCCAGCAGCTTGGACACGGGCTACGAGCAGTACTTC. Its protein is CASSLDTGYEQYF.